Listed below are T cell receptor beta chains from one sample, sequenced in a study of shared clonotypes between healthy human individuals. The table came from immunoSEQ multiplex PCR; TCRdb's copy has only in-frame clones and leaves some out. The profile shows 330,000 or so clones, around four fifths of them singletons. The sequencing input was memory CD4+ T cells sorted from blood. The source of these receptors is a young man in good health. The CDR3 runs from the conserved cysteine through the conserved F or W. The order of the fields is V gene, J gene, CDR3 protein.

TRBV28,TRBJ1-5,CASTSSGEGNQPQHF
TRBV12-5,TRBJ2-3,CASGLGQGTDTQYF
TRBV5-6,TRBJ2-3,CASASGVDTQYF
TRBV5-8,TRBJ2-3,CASSSDRGYTDTQYF
TRBV11-2,TRBJ1-4,CASSSQGASWELFF
TRBV28,TRBJ1-5,CASSLRGLNQPQHF
TRBV9,TRBJ2-7,CASSLAGTSEYEQYF
TRBV28,TRBJ2-7,CASSSSGGAVEQYF
TRBV28,TRBJ1-2,CASRDQGVRYGYTF
TRBV7-8,TRBJ2-7,CASSVRDSAVRVVEQYF
TRBV19,TRBJ1-1,CASSSVTVNTEAFF
TRBV5-1,TRBJ1-4,CASSLGINEKLFF
TRBV5-1,TRBJ2-3,CASSLAQGTNTQYF
TRBV29-1,TRBJ2-5,CSGGASETQYF
TRBV30,TRBJ1-3,CAWTSMGGSGNTIYF
TRBV7-9,TRBJ1-1,CASSSNTRTEAFF
TRBV10-3,TRBJ2-2,CAISGGLAGLNTGELFF
TRBV19,TRBJ2-1,CASGSYSGGFNEQFF
TRBV6-4,TRBJ2-3,CASSERAGVTDTQYF
TRBV28,TRBJ1-2,CASSLGGVGYTF
TRBV7-8,TRBJ1-1,CASSLAGVNTEAFF
TRBV11-3,TRBJ2-1,CASSGTSGYNEQFF
TRBV5-5,TRBJ2-1,CASSLGTGLNEQFF
TRBV5-5,TRBJ2-5,CASSRGLVGETQYF
TRBV29-1,TRBJ2-3,CSVEPGPGGRGTDTQYF
TRBV7-6,TRBJ2-1,CASSSRGAGGNEQFF
TRBV19,TRBJ1-2,CASSIFFGALGGYTF
TRBV5-5,TRBJ1-1,CASGRTVDGYTEAFF
TRBV5-4,TRBJ1-1,CASTKAGYGNTEAFF
TRBV7-9,TRBJ2-3,CASSPDRGGTDTQYF
TRBV11-2,TRBJ2-5,CASSLMGSQETQYF
TRBV6-5,TRBJ2-1,CASRTGSRNEQFF
TRBV5-1,TRBJ2-7,CASSLLGDYEQYF
TRBV21-1,TRBJ2-7,CASSNGSCGLRDRRAYEQYF
TRBV7-9,TRBJ2-1,CASRLLAGEQFF
TRBV25-1,TRBJ1-1,CASSTPGTLTEAFF
TRBV7-9,TRBJ2-1,CASSPAGTGYNEQFF
TRBV2,TRBJ2-1,CASRRDRQGYNEQFF
TRBV5-5,TRBJ1-1,CASSADRGIEAFF
TRBV30,TRBJ2-7,CAWGRALRTYEQYF
TRBV5-5,TRBJ2-1,CASSLVGLAGVEQFF
TRBV18,TRBJ1-2,CASLPPDRNGYTF